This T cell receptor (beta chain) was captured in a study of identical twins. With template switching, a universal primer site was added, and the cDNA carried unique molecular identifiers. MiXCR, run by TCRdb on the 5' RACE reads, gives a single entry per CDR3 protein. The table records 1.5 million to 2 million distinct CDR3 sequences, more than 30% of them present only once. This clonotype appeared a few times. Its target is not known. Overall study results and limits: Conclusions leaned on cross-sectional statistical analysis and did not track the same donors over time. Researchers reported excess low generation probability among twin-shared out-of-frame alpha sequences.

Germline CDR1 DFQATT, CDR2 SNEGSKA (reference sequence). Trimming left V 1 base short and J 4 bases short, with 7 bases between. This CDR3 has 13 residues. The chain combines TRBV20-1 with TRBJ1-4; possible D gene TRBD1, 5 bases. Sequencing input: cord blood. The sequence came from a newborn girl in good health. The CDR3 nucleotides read TGCAGTGCTAGAGCAGGGCGTAATGAAAAACTGTTTTTT. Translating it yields CSARAGRNEKLFF.